These 9 T cell receptor beta chains were all obtained from the same sample, sequenced in a study of T cells in women clearing cervical HPV infection. The data were produced by immunoSEQ multiplex PCR, yet TCRdb's version contains in-frame clones alone and is incomplete. Across about 31,000 clones, the top ten clones capture over 3% of the sample. The sample comprised blood buffy coat. The receptors shown here come from a woman between 18 and 69 years old with a cervical HPV16 infection that either progressed to CIN3+ or cleared (not recorded which).

Details on this clone: The CDR3 extends 3 residues past the end of the read, so its final part is completed from the germline J gene. The V call is TRBV30, the J call TRBJ1-6; D is ambiguous. Germline CDR1 and CDR2: GTSNPN and SVGIG (reference sequence). This CDR3 contains 13 residues. Trimming removed 1 base at V and 4 bases at J, with 5 bases between. CDR3 protein: CAWSGGYNSPLHF. The CDR3 bases that were read are TGTGCCTGGAGTGGCGGTTATAATTCACCC.

Comments on this clone: The read stops 3 residues short of the end of the CDR3; the missing end is completed from the germline J gene. This chain joins TRBV20-1 and TRBJ1-1; D is unclear. V lost 5 bases, J lost 1 base, and 14 bases lay in between. The germline CDR1 and CDR2 sequences are DFQATT and SNEGSKA (reference sequence). CDR3 length: 14 amino acids. The CDR3 reads CSASSRVENTEAFF. The DNA read from the CDR3 is TGCAGTGCTTCCTCTCGGGTAGAGAACACTGAA.

Comments on this clone: From the germline J gene comes the end of the CDR3, since the read stops 3 residues before it. This chain uses TRBV20-1 with TRBJ1-1; 9 bases are a match to TRBD1. Per germline, CDR1 DFQATT and CDR2 SNEGSKA (reference sequence). This CDR3 spans 12 amino acids. The covered CDR3 bases are TGCAGTGCTCTAGGACAGGGGTCTGTA. It translates to CSALGQGSV. In full, the CDR3 reads CSALGQGSVAFF.

In regard to this clone: The CDR3 extends 3 residues past the end of the read, so its final part is completed from the germline J gene. The gene calls are TRBV14 and TRBJ2-7; tentatively, D is TRBD2 (6 bases). The V end lost 1 base, the J end lost 5 bases, and 9 bases lay between the germline ends. The CDR3 runs 13 residues. Germline V lookup: CDR1 SGHDN, CDR2 FVKESK. CDR3 bases read: TGTGCCAGCAGCCAAGGCGGGGCCGACGAG. This encodes CASSQGGADE. The full-length CDR3 reads as CASSQGGADEQYF.

For this clone: The sequence runs out 3 residues before the end of the CDR3; the remainder is reconstructed from the germline J gene. The chain recombines TRBV11-2 with TRBJ2-5; a weak D match, TRBD2 (6 bases). The V end lost 5 bases, the J end lost 5 bases, and 18 bases lay between the germline ends. Germline V gene sequence: CDR1 SGHAT, CDR2 FQNNGV. The CDR3 contains 15 residues. The CDR3 region is CASSPKRARRETQYF. The sequenced CDR3 bases are TGTGCCAGCAGCCCGAAGCGGGCTCGGCGGGAGACC.

As for this clone: Sequencing ends 3 residues short of the CDR3 end; the germline J gene provides the rest. The chain uses TRBV7-3 and TRBJ2-1; D not certain. Germline loops: CDR1 SGHTA, CDR2 FQGTGA. V was shortened by 1 base and J by 8 bases, with 12 bases between the two germline ends. This CDR3 comprises 14 residues. The part of the CDR3 DNA that was read is TGTGCCAGCAGCTTAAGTCAGTTTTACGATGAG. This sequence encodes CASSLSQFYDE. The whole CDR3 sequence is CASSLSQFYDEQFF. Together with reference TRBV7-3 and TRBJ2-1, the CDR3 gives the full variable domain: GAGVSQTPSNKVTEKGKYVELRCDPISGHTALYWYRQSLGQGPEFLIYFQGTGAADDSGLPNDRFFAVRPEGSVSTLKIQRTERGDSAVYLCASSLSQFYDEQFFGPGTRLTVL.

As to this clone: The read gets to within 3 residues of the CDR3 end, and the germline J gene fills in the rest. This chain links TRBV24-1 with TRBJ2-1, with TRBD1 identical over 11 bases. After removal of 4 bases from V and 6 bases from J, the junction contained 4 bases not matched to a gene. CDR3 length: 15 amino acids. Germline V gives CDR1 KGHDR, CDR2 SFDVKD. CDR3 DNA, as far as it was read: TGTGCCACCAGTGACTCCGGGACAGGGGGCAATGAG. Protein: CATSDSGTGGNE. The whole CDR3 protein reads CATSDSGTGGNEQFF.

Measured by frequency, this clone is medium-sized. The DNA read from the CDR3 is TGTGCCAGCAGCCAAGGTGGCAGGGGGCGCCACGGGGAG. Protein sequence: CASSQGGRGRHGE. The full CDR3 protein is CASSQGGRGRHGELFF. This chain links TRBV14 with TRBJ2-2; 8 bases are shared with TRBD1. The read falls 3 residues short of the CDR3 end, and the missing part is taken from the germline J gene. The CDR3 extends over 16 amino acids. V dropped 1 base and J dropped 7; count of bases not matched to a gene: 8. Germline loops: CDR1 SGHDN, CDR2 FVKESK.

Worth noting for this clone: The read halts 3 residues ahead of the CDR3 end, with the missing end drawn from the germline J gene. The chain employs TRBV19 and TRBJ1-1; 9 bases agree with TRBD1. Germline CDR1 is LNHDA and CDR2 is SQIVND (reference sequence). V was pared by 5 bases and J by 2 bases, with 6 bases of the junction left unmatched. The CDR3 runs 15 residues. The CDR3 is CASSPGQGINTEAFF. The sequenced CDR3 bases are TGTGCCAGTAGTCCGGGACAGGGAATCAACACTGAA.